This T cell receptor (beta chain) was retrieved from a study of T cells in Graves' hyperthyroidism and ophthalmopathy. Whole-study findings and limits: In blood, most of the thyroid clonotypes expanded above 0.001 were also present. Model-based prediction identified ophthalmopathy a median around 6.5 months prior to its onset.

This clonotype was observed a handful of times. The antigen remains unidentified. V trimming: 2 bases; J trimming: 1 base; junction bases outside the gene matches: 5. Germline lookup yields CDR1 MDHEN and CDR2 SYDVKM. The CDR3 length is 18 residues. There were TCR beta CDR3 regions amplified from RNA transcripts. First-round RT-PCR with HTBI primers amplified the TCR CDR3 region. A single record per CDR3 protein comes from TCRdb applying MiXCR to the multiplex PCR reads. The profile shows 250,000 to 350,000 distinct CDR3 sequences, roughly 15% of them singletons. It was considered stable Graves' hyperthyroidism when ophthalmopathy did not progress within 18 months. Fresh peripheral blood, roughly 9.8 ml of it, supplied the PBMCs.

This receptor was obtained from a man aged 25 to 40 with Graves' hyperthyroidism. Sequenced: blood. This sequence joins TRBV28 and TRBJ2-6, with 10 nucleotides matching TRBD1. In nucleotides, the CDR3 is TGTGCCAGCAGTTTAAGACAGGGGGCGCTATCTGGGGCCAACGTCCTGACTTTC. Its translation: CASSLRQGALSGANVLTF.